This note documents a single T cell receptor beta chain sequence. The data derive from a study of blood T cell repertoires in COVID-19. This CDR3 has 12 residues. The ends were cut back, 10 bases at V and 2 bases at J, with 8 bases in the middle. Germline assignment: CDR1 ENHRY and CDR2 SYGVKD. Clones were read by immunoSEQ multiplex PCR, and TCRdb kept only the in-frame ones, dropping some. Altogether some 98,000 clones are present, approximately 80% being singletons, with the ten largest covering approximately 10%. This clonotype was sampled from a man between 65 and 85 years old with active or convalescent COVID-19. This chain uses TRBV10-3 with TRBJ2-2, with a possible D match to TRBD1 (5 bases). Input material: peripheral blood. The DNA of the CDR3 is TGTGCCACTCAGGGAAACACCGGGGAGCTGTTTTTT. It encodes CATQGNTGELFF.